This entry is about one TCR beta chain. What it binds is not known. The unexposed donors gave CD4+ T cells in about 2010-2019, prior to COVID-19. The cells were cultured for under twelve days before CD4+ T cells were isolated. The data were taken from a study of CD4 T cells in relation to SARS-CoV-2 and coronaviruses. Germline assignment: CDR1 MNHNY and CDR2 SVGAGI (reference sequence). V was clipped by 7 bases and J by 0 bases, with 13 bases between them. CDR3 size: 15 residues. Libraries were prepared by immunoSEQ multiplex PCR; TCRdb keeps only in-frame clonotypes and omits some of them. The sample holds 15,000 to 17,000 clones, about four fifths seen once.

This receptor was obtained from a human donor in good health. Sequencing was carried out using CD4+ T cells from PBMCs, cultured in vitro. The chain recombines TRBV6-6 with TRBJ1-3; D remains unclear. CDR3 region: CASTKDGSSGNTIYF. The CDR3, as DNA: TGTGCCAGCACAAAGGACGGAAGCTCTGGAAACACCATATATTTT.